A single TCR beta chain is shown here with its context. Its specificity is not known. This CDR3 comprises 13 residues. Trimming took off 6 bases at V and 5 bases at J, with 13 bases between the two ends. Germline CDR1 MNHEY, CDR2 SVGAGI. The data belong to a study of shared clonotypes between healthy human individuals. The genomic DNA of each subset was split evenly across several immunoSEQ plates. The method was immunoSEQ multiplex PCR; TCRdb's version includes in-frame clones alone and lacks a portion of them. This sample has 2 million to 3 million clones, with 93% found just once. Study outcomes and limitations: Across four donors, naive CD4 shared 5% to 5.5%, naive CD8 more than 3%, memory CD4 roughly 2.4%, memory CD8 around 0.42%.

The TCR was taken from a man between 18 and 35 years old in good health. Some clones in this sample may be carry-over from other donors' samples. Sequencing was done on a sample of naive CD4+ T cells from PBMCs. Subset indicated: CD45RA+ positively selected. J is TRBJ1-2 and V is TRBV6-5; D perhaps matches TRBD1 (6 bases). Written as DNA, the CDR3 is TGTGCCAGCAGCGCAGGAGGGGGGTATGGCTACACCTTC. Its translation: CASSAGGGYGYTF.